A single sample is the source of the 22 T cell receptor beta chains below, sequenced in a study of blood T cell repertoires in COVID-19. Measured with immunoSEQ multiplex PCR; TCRdb has only the in-frame clones, and not every one. The sample lists hundreds of thousands of clones; approximately 83% were seen once. Sequences were obtained from peripheral blood. These TCRs come from a woman aged 45-65 years with acute or convalescent COVID-19.

Only one count was recorded for this clone. The rearrangement links TRBV7-8 to TRBJ1-2, with D possibly being TRBD1 (5 bases). The germline gives CDR1 SGHVS, CDR2 FQNEAQ. V was clipped by 1 base and J by 4 bases, with 10 bases between them. The length of the CDR3 is 14 residues. The CDR3 DNA sequence: TGTGCCAGCAGCTTAGGCAGGGCGAGCTATGGCTACACCTTC. Amino acids: CASSLGRASYGYTF.

The rearrangement links TRBV6-6 to TRBJ1-3, with D possibly matching TRBD1 (6 bases). The CDR3 has 15 amino acids. CDR1 and CDR2 from the germline V gene are MNHNY and SVGAGI (reference sequence). Between the trimmed V and J ends, which lost 6 bases and 0 bases, there was a span of 12 bases. CDR3 sequence: CASRLRTASGNTIYF. CDR3 bases: TGTGCCAGCAGACTAAGGACAGCCTCTGGAAACACCATATATTTT.

This clone has more than one count but fewer than ten. The V call is TRBV7-2, the J call TRBJ1-5; D unclear. This CDR3 has 14 amino acids. Germline assignment: CDR1 SGHTA and CDR2 FQGNSA. V lost 4 bases, J lost 6 bases, and 13 bases lay in between. The chain's CDR3 is CASSSAGRSQPQHF. DNA for the CDR3: TGTGCCAGCAGCTCCGCGGGCCGTTCTCAGCCCCAGCATTTT.

CDR3 nucleotide sequence: TGCGCCAGCAGCCCGGGGGACAGGGGGTCCAATGAGCAGTTCTTC. Translated, it gives CASSPGDRGSNEQFF. The rearrangement joins TRBV5-1 to TRBJ2-1; 11 nucleotides match TRBD1. CDR3 length equals 15 residues. V shed 4 bases and J 6 bases; nucleotides not matched to a gene: 6. Germline V gives CDR1 SGHRS, CDR2 YFSETQ.

This chain connects TRBV19 to TRBJ2-4, with 7 bases aligning to TRBD1. The CDR3 is 15 residues long. The V gene's germline CDR1 is LNHDA and CDR2 SQIVND (reference sequence). V shed 4 bases and J 7 bases; nucleotides not matched to a gene: 10. The CDR3 DNA follows: TGTGCCAGTAGTACACGACAGGGAGAGGAGAACATTCAGTACTTC. Encoded protein: CASSTRQGEENIQYF. The full variable domain, completed using reference TRBV19 and TRBJ2-4, is DGGITQSPKYLFRKEGQNVTLSCEQNLNHDAMYWYRQDPGQGLRLIYYSQIVNDFQKGDIAEGYSVSREKKESFPLTVTSAQKNPTAFYLCASSTRQGEENIQYFGAGTRLSVL.

The chain employs TRBV30 and TRBJ1-1, with 7 bases identical to TRBD1. The CDR3 sequence is 16 residues long. The germline V gene has CDR1 GTSNPN and CDR2 SVGIG (reference sequence). Trimming took 0 bases from V and 2 from J; bases not matched to a gene: 9. As DNA, the CDR3 is TGTGCCTGGAGTGTACGTGGGACAGCCATAAACACTGAAGCTTTCTTT. Amino acid sequence: CAWSVRGTAINTEAFF.

The V gene is TRBV30, the J gene TRBJ1-6; D remains ambiguous. V lost 4 bases and J 7 bases, leaving 14 bases between the germline ends. CDR1 and CDR2 (germline): GTSNPN, SVGIG (reference sequence). The CDR3 covers 14 residues. In nucleotides, the CDR3 is TGTGCCTGGAAATCCCGCGGCGGGAATTCACCCCTCCACTTT. Protein: CAWKSRGGNSPLHF. Together with reference TRBV30 and TRBJ1-6, the CDR3 gives the full variable domain: SQTIHQWPATLVQPVGSPLSLECTVEGTSNPNLYWYRQAAGRGLQLLFYSVGIGQISSEVPQNLSASRPQDRQFILSSKKLLLSDSGFYLCAWKSRGGNSPLHFGNGTRLTVT.

This sequence joins TRBV6-4 and TRBJ2-3; D is unresolved. The CDR3 is made up of 14 amino acids. Per the germline V gene, CDR1 is MRHNA and CDR2 is SNTAGT. V lost 3 bases, J lost 6 bases, and 13 bases lay in between. CDR3 residues: CASSERRPPDTQYF. The CDR3, as DNA: TGTGCCAGCAGTGAACGGCGGCCCCCGGATACGCAGTATTTT.

The J gene is TRBJ2-1, the V gene TRBV24-1; 7 bases line up with TRBD1. Germline V gene sequence: CDR1 KGHDR, CDR2 SFDVKD. J was trimmed by 6 bases and V by 4 bases; bases with no gene match: 8. The CDR3 extends over 15 amino acids. The CDR3 here is CATSETGSPSNEQFF. Here the CDR3 DNA reads TGTGCCACCAGTGAGACAGGGTCTCCGAGCAATGAGCAGTTCTTC.

In its sample, this clone was seen a few times. The V call is TRBV6-4, the J call TRBJ2-3; 16 positions agree with TRBD2. CDR3 length equals 16 residues. V gave up 3 bases and J gave up 4 bases; unmatched junction bases: 1. Germline lookup yields CDR1 MRHNA and CDR2 SNTAGT. The CDR3 region is CASSEGLAGGPDTQYF. The CDR3, as DNA: TGTGCCAGCAGTGAGGGACTAGCGGGAGGGCCAGATACGCAGTATTTT.

The V gene is TRBV25-1, the J gene TRBJ2-7; 7 bases align to TRBD1. Germline CDR1 and CDR2: MGHDK and SYGVNS. This CDR3 region has 12 residues. The junction had 6 bases not matched to a gene; V was cut back by 6 bases and J by 7 bases. The CDR3 DNA reads TGTGCCAGCAGAGGACAGGCTCGGGAGCAGTACTTC. This translates into CASRGQAREQYF.

The chain carries TRBV27 and TRBJ1-3, with a weak D call TRBD1 (6 bases). The germline V and J ends were trimmed by 3 bases and 0 bases, with 9 bases remaining between them. The CDR3 spans 15 residues. The germline CDR1 and CDR2 sequences are MNHEY and SMNVEV (reference sequence). The DNA of the CDR3 is TGTGCCAGCAGTTTGACAGGCTTCTCTGGAAACACCATATATTTT. Its translation: CASSLTGFSGNTIYF.

The chain links TRBV30 to TRBJ1-2; a weak D match, TRBD1 (5 bases). The CDR3 is 15 amino acids. Between the trimmed V and J ends, which lost 3 bases and 4 bases, there was a span of 18 bases. The germline V gene has CDR1 GTSNPN and CDR2 SVGIG (reference sequence). CDR3 loop: CAWRVPGLGGYGYTF. In DNA, the CDR3 is TGTGCCTGGAGGGTTCCGGGTCTCGGGGGCTATGGCTACACCTTC.

The chain links TRBV3-1 (or the pseudogene TRBV3-2) to TRBJ1-4, with TRBD1 matching 7 bases. Germline lookup yields CDR1 LGHDT and CDR2 YNNKEL (reference sequence). V dropped 4 bases and J dropped 0; count of bases not matched to a gene: 2. The CDR3 runs 15 residues. Written as DNA, the CDR3 is TGTGCCAGCAGCCGGACAGGACCAACTAATGAAAAACTGTTTTTT. Residues: CASSRTGPTNEKLFF.

The chain recombines TRBV7-9 with TRBJ1-5; TRBD1 might be the D (5 bases). The length of the CDR3 is 15 residues. With 4 bases removed from V and 0 bases from J, the gap between germline ends came to 10 bases. Germline loops: CDR1 SEHNR, CDR2 FQNEAQ (reference sequence). CDR3 in amino acids: CASSSDILSNQPQHF. The DNA of the CDR3 is TGTGCCAGCAGCTCGGACATCCTTAGCAATCAGCCCCAGCATTTT. Full variable domain (rest looked up from reference TRBV7-9 and TRBJ1-5): DTGVSQNPRHKITKRGQNVTFRCDPISEHNRLYWYRQTLGQGPEFLTYFQNEAQLEKSRLLSDRFSAERPKGSFSTLEIQRTEQGDSAMYLCASSSDILSNQPQHFGDGTRLSIL.

V and J are TRBV27 and TRBJ1-2, with 9 bases lining up with TRBD1. V gave up 2 bases and J gave up 0 bases; unmatched junction bases: 1. The CDR3 totals 15 residues. Looked up from germline, CDR1 is MNHEY and CDR2 is SMNVEV (reference sequence). The CDR3 DNA sequence: TGTGCCAGCAGTTTACGACAGGGGGCTAACTATGGCTACACCTTC. Residues: CASSLRQGANYGYTF.

This clone was seen more than once but under ten times. The DNA of the CDR3 is TGTGCCAGCAGTTACCGACAACACACTGAAGCTTTCTTT. Amino acids: CASSYRQHTEAFF. The chain carries TRBV6-5 and TRBJ1-1; D call uncertain. Germline V gene data show CDR1 as MNHEY and CDR2 as SVGAGI. V lost 2 bases and J 3 bases, leaving 7 bases between the germline ends. This CDR3 comprises 13 residues.

The chain employs TRBV15 and TRBJ2-3; tentative D call: TRBD2 (7 bases). V lost 6 bases and J 5 bases, leaving 21 bases between the germline ends. This CDR3 spans 16 amino acids. Germline loops: CDR1 LNHNV, CDR2 YYDKDF (reference sequence). The CDR3 loop is CATREGYGGPGDTQYF. CDR3 nucleotides: TGTGCCACCAGGGAGGGGTACGGGGGGCCTGGAGATACGCAGTATTTT. Using reference TRBV15 and TRBJ2-3 for the parts outside the CDR3, the full variable domain is DAMVIQNPRYQVTQFGKPVTLSCSQTLNHNVMYWYQQKSSQAPKLLFHYYDKDFNNEADTPDNFQSRRPNTSFCFLDIRSPGLGDTAMYLCATREGYGGPGDTQYFGPGTRLTVL.

This clone was seen only once. The V call is TRBV20-1, the J call TRBJ1-2, with TRBD1 matching over 7 bases. V lost 6 bases and J lost 5; bases outside the gene matches: 3. This CDR3 is built from 11 residues. Germline assignment: CDR1 DFQATT and CDR2 SNEGSKA (reference sequence). CDR3 DNA: TGCAGTGCAGTGACAGGGTATGGCTACACCTTC. Translating gives CSAVTGYGYTF.

The chain joins TRBV13 to TRBJ2-3, with TRBD2 matching 16 bases. This CDR3 has 16 residues. From germline, CDR1 is PRHDT and CDR2 FYEKMQ (reference sequence). The V gene end was trimmed by 4 bases and the J gene end by 5 bases; junction bases not matched to a gene: 3. DNA for the CDR3: TGTGCCAGCAGCTGGGGACTAGCGGGAGGGGTAGATACGCAGTATTTT. This gives the protein CASSWGLAGGVDTQYF.

This chain joins TRBV4-3 and TRBJ2-5; 7 bases line up with TRBD2. J gave up 5 bases and V 1 base, and 4 bases lay outside the gene matches. The CDR3 length is 14 residues. CDR1 is LGHNA and CDR2 is YSLEER in the germline V gene. The CDR3 here is CASSQGGGRETQYF. DNA of the CDR3: TGCGCCAGCAGCCAAGGGGGAGGGAGGGAGACCCAGTACTTC.

The chain couples TRBV6-5 to TRBJ2-7; 14 nucleotides line up with TRBD2. With 0 bases clipped from V and 3 bases from J, the junction kept 1 base outside the gene matches. The CDR3 is made up of 16 amino acids. CDR1 and CDR2 from the germline V gene are MNHEY and SVGAGI. As DNA, the CDR3 is TGTGCCAGCAGTTACTCGGGACTAGCGGGAGTCTACGAGCAGTACTTC. Its translation: CASSYSGLAGVYEQYF.